These 29 T cell receptor beta chains originate from one sample sequenced in a study of cytomegalovirus exposure and HLA in healthy donors (TCRdb year 2017). Library prep was done by the immunoSEQ multiplex PCR assay. For the multiplex PCR, a mixture combining 60 forward primers for TCR Vbeta segments and 13 reverse primers for TCR Jbeta segments was used. The clones in this table, taken by TCRdb from immuneACCESS, are in-frame only. Not every clone is retained; where verified, under half of the shortfall comes from an unresolved V gene, and the cause of the rest is unknown. The sample table shows more than 95,000 clones, and more than 70% are seen once. Under 9.5% of the sample rests with the top ten. Material for sequencing was PBMCs. The receptors here all came from a woman aged 45-60 years in good health and CMV-seropositive.

The chain joins TRBV6-1 to TRBJ1-1; D is possibly TRBD1 (5 bases). The ends were cut back, 5 bases at V and 1 base at J, with 11 bases in the middle. Per germline, CDR1 MNHNS and CDR2 SASEGT. The CDR3 totals 14 residues. CDR3 residues: CASSSRQRNTEAFF. CDR3 sequence (DNA): TGTGCCAGCAGTTCGCGACAGCGGAACACTGAAGCTTTCTTT.

The sample holds a few counts of this clone. The genes are TRBV2 and TRBJ2-7; no firm D call. The V gene's germline CDR1 is SNHLY and CDR2 FYNNEI. This CDR3 is built from 11 residues. With 8 bases removed from V and 2 bases from J, the gap between germline ends came to 7 bases. The DNA of the CDR3 is TGTGCCAGCTGTCGAGCCTACGAGCAGTACTTC. Its translation: CASCRAYEQYF.

This rearrangement joins TRBV2 to TRBJ2-5, with 9 positions matching TRBD2. The germline gives CDR1 SNHLY, CDR2 FYNNEI. V was pared by 2 bases and J by 4 bases, with 2 bases of the junction left unmatched. The CDR3 runs 14 residues. CDR3 in amino acids: CASSERLAVETQYF. CDR3 nucleotides: TGTGCCAGCAGTGAAAGACTAGCGGTAGAGACCCAGTACTTC. Together with reference TRBV2 and TRBJ2-5, the CDR3 gives the full variable domain: EPEVTQTPSHQVTQMGQEVILRCVPISNHLYFYWYRQILGQKVEFLVSFYNNEISEKSEIFDDQFSVERPDGSNFTLKIRSTKLEDSAMYFCASSERLAVETQYFGPGTRLLVL.

This clone came up a few times. The rearrangement uses TRBV28 and TRBJ1-5; tentatively, D is TRBD1 (5 bases). CDR3 size: 17 residues. The ends were cut back, 5 bases at V and 0 bases at J, with 17 bases in the middle. CDR1 MDHEN and CDR2 SYDVKM come from the germline V gene. In DNA, the CDR3 is TGTGCCAGCAGTGGGGCTCAGGCCAGATATAGCAATCAGCCCCAGCATTTT. Its protein product is CASSGAQARYSNQPQHF.

This rearrangement joins TRBV27 to TRBJ1-5; TRBD1 might be the D (5 bases). CDR1 and CDR2 from the germline V gene are MNHEY and SMNVEV (reference sequence). Trimming stripped 6 bases from V and 5 bases from J, with 14 bases between. The CDR3 is 14 amino acids. The CDR3 nucleotides are TGTGCCAGCAGACCGAAGGACATTTATCAGCCCCAGCATTTT. This encodes CASRPKDIYQPQHF.

The V gene is TRBV7-9, the J gene TRBJ1-4; the D gene is possibly TRBD1 (5 bases). From germline, CDR1 is SEHNR and CDR2 FQNEAQ (reference sequence). V shed 11 bases and J shed 15 bases, with 22 bases lying between them. This CDR3 is 12 amino acids long. Written as DNA, the CDR3 is TGTGCCGGACACGAGGACGGCCAGAGGATGTTTTTT. It codes for CAGHEDGQRMFF.

A single count supports this clone. The V call is TRBV19, the J call TRBJ1-6, with a possible D match to TRBD1 (5 bases). There are 13 residues in the CDR3. Trimming cost V 5 bases and J 10 bases, with 12 bases left between them. Germline lookup yields CDR1 LNHDA and CDR2 SQIVND (reference sequence). The CDR3 DNA is TGTGCCAGTAGTCCGCGGGACGGATCACCCCTCCACTTT. Protein sequence: CASSPRDGSPLHF.

The chain links TRBV5-1 to TRBJ2-6; maybe TRBD1 (6 bases). Between the trimmed V and J ends, which lost 4 bases and 4 bases, there was a span of 9 bases. Looked up from germline, CDR1 is SGHRS and CDR2 is YFSETQ. This CDR3 spans 14 amino acids. CDR3 in amino acids: CASSPGQGANVLTF. Here the CDR3 DNA reads TGCGCCAGCAGCCCCGGACAGGGGGCCAACGTCCTGACTTTC.

There are a few counts of this clone. The chain employs TRBV25-1 and TRBJ2-6; D is perhaps TRBD2 (5 bases). This CDR3 contains 16 residues. Germline CDR1 is MGHDK and CDR2 is SYGVNS. The germline V and J ends were trimmed by 5 bases and 0 bases, with 11 bases remaining between them. CDR3 in DNA: TGTGCCAGCAGTCCCGCGGGTCACTCTGGGGCCAACGTCCTGACTTTC. This gives the protein CASSPAGHSGANVLTF.

This clone was counted only a few times. The chain employs TRBV30 and TRBJ1-1; 11 nucleotides agree with TRBD1. There are 11 residues in the CDR3. V lost 5 bases, J lost 8 bases, and 1 base stayed unmatched. CDR1 is GTSNPN, CDR2 SVGIG, per germline (reference sequence). The CDR3 nucleotides read TGTGCCTGGGGGACAGGGGGAGAAGCTTTCTTT. Protein product: CAWGTGGEAFF.

V gene TRBV19 combines with J gene TRBJ1-1; tentatively, D is TRBD1 (5 bases). The CDR3 has 14 amino acids. V was clipped by 5 bases and J by 10 bases, with 20 bases between them. CDR1 LNHDA and CDR2 SQIVND come from the germline V gene (reference sequence). The CDR3 protein is CASSPQPRGSGAFF. CDR3 in DNA: TGTGCCAGTAGTCCTCAACCTCGGGGGTCCGGAGCTTTCTTT.

The rearrangement links TRBV5-1 to TRBJ2-1; tentatively, D is TRBD1 (6 bases). Trimming stripped 0 bases from V and 3 bases from J, with 7 bases between. CDR3 length: 14 residues. Germline V CDR1 and CDR2: SGHRS, YFSETQ. The CDR3 DNA reads as TGCGCCAGCAGCTTGGTACAGGGCTACAATGAGCAGTTCTTC. Protein sequence: CASSLVQGYNEQFF.

The chain links TRBV27 to TRBJ2-3, with 8 bases fitting TRBD2. Germline lookup yields CDR1 MNHEY and CDR2 SMNVEV (reference sequence). CDR3 length: 15 amino acids. V shed 5 bases, J shed 4 bases, and the junction held 8 bases outside the gene matches. In DNA, the CDR3 is TGTGCCAGCAGTGGGGTCGGGGGGGCGCCAGATACGCAGTATTTT. Protein product: CASSGVGGAPDTQYF.

The chain joins TRBV7-9 to TRBJ2-7; no clear D gene. Germline CDR1 reads SEHNR; CDR2 reads FQNEAQ (reference sequence). The CDR3 loop spans 11 amino acids. Trimming pared 4 bases from V and 2 bases from J, leaving 3 bases between. In DNA, the CDR3 is TGTGCCAGCAGCTCTACCTACGAGCAGTACTTC. Translating gives CASSSTYEQYF. Using reference TRBV7-9 and TRBJ2-7 for the parts outside the CDR3, the full variable domain is DTGVSQNPRHKITKRGQNVTFRCDPISEHNRLYWYRQTLGQGPEFLTYFQNEAQLEKSRLLSDRFSAERPKGSFSTLEIQRTEQGDSAMYLCASSSTYEQYFGPGTRLTVT.

The chain has TRBV13 and TRBJ2-1; 8 bases are a match to TRBD1. Germline V gene sequence: CDR1 PRHDT, CDR2 FYEKMQ (reference sequence). J was trimmed by 8 bases and V by 5 bases; bases with no gene match: 8. The CDR3 has 14 residues. The CDR3 region is CASSQRQGSDEQFF. In nucleotides, the CDR3 is TGTGCCAGCAGCCAACGACAGGGGTCGGATGAGCAGTTCTTC.

The table lists this clone with a few counts. The rearrangement links TRBV6-5 to TRBJ1-1; D not resolved. The V end lost 8 bases, the J end lost 4 bases, and 11 bases lay between the germline ends. Germline values: CDR1 MNHEY, CDR2 SVGAGI. There are 12 residues in the CDR3. The CDR3 nucleotides read TGTGCCAGCCAAACCGGGGTCACTGAAGCTTTCTTT. Its translation is CASQTGVTEAFF.

The chain joins TRBV30 to TRBJ2-4; TRBD1 matches at 7 bases. With 2 bases clipped from V and 4 bases from J, the junction kept 8 bases outside the gene matches. The germline V gene has CDR1 GTSNPN and CDR2 SVGIG (reference sequence). This CDR3 comprises 15 residues. The CDR3 loop reads CAWSPVDRVKNIQYF. The CDR3 DNA reads TGTGCCTGGAGTCCCGTCGACAGGGTAAAAAACATTCAGTACTTC.

The chain links TRBV5-1 to TRBJ2-2; perhaps TRBD2 as D (7 bases). The CDR3 has 16 amino acids. CDR1 and CDR2 (germline): SGHRS, YFSETQ. Trimming took off 1 base at V and 6 bases at J, with 16 bases between the two ends. For the CDR3, the DNA is TGCGCCAGCAGCTTGATGGTGGGGGGGCCTGCCGGGGAGCTGTTTTTT. Protein sequence: CASSLMVGGPAGELFF.

The chain couples TRBV18 to TRBJ2-3; the D gene is possibly TRBD2 (5 bases). CDR1 and CDR2 (germline): KGHSH, LQKENI. There are 14 residues in the CDR3. Trimming cost V 3 bases and J 6 bases, with 13 bases left between them. The CDR3 coding sequence is TGTGCCAGCTCACCCGGAGGCGGCAGCGATACGCAGTATTTT. It codes for CASSPGGGSDTQYF.

In nucleotides, the CDR3 is TGCGCCAGCAGCTTCCTACAGGGGATGGTTGGCTACACCTTC. It specifies CASSFLQGMVGYTF. V and J are TRBV5-1 and TRBJ1-2; 7 nucleotides align to TRBD1. The CDR3 has 14 residues. The ends lost 2 bases at V and 7 bases at J; junction bases unmatched: 8. From germline, CDR1 is SGHRS and CDR2 YFSETQ.

The chain has TRBV5-1 and TRBJ2-5, with 8 bases lining up with TRBD2. Germline-derived CDR1 and CDR2 are SGHRS and YFSETQ. The CDR3 is made up of 15 amino acids. V gave up 0 bases and J gave up 4 bases; unmatched junction bases: 5. The CDR3 sequence: CASSLVFSGVETQYF. The CDR3 DNA follows: TGCGCCAGCAGCTTGGTTTTTAGCGGGGTAGAGACCCAGTACTTC.

This rearrangement joins TRBV29-1 to TRBJ1-5, with TRBD1 matching over 10 bases. This CDR3 has 15 residues. After removal of 4 bases from V and 2 bases from J, the junction contained 5 bases not matched to a gene. Germline lookup yields CDR1 SQVTM and CDR2 ANQGSEA. CDR3 loop: CSVVTGGLGNQPQHF. The DNA of the CDR3 is TGCAGCGTTGTGACAGGGGGCTTGGGCAATCAGCCCCAGCATTTT.

The chain recombines TRBV7-2 with TRBJ2-7; 11 nucleotides align to TRBD2. There are 19 residues in the CDR3. With 1 base clipped from V and 4 bases from J, the junction kept 15 bases outside the gene matches. Germline CDR1 reads SGHTA; CDR2 reads FQGNSA. CDR3 nucleotides: TGTGCCAGCAGCTTAGATAGTGGAGTAGCGGGGGGGGCTCCTTACGAGCAGTACTTC. Protein: CASSLDSGVAGGAPYEQYF.

This clone was seen once. The chain uses TRBV5-4 and TRBJ1-1; the D gene is possibly TRBD1 (5 bases). The V and J ends lost 4 bases and 3 bases respectively, with 16 bases between them. This CDR3 is built from 15 residues. Germline CDR1 reads SGHNT; CDR2 reads YYREEE (reference sequence). The CDR3 spells CASSPREGGDTEAFF. CDR3 coding DNA: TGTGCCAGCAGCCCCAGGGAGGGAGGAGACACTGAAGCTTTCTTT. Together with reference TRBV5-4 and TRBJ1-1, the CDR3 gives the full variable domain: ETGVTQSPTHLIKTRGQQVTLRCSSQSGHNTVSWYQQALGQGPQFIFQYYREEENGRGNFPPRFSGLQFPNYSSELNVNALELDDSALYLCASSPREGGDTEAFFGQGTRLTVV.

This clone was seen only a few times. This rearrangement joins TRBV15 to TRBJ2-5; weak D call: TRBD2 (5 bases). The germline V and J ends were trimmed by 0 bases and 7 bases, with 15 bases remaining between them. CDR3 length: 15 residues. The germline V gene has CDR1 LNHNV and CDR2 YYDKDF (reference sequence). The DNA for the CDR3 is TGTGCCACCAGCAGAGATCCAGCGGCCGATGGGACCCAGTACTTC. This translates into CATSRDPAADGTQYF.

J is TRBJ1-2 and V is TRBV30, with D possibly being TRBD1 (6 bases). Germline loops: CDR1 GTSNPN, CDR2 SVGIG (reference sequence). The CDR3 loop spans 11 amino acids. V was shortened by 4 bases and J by 8 bases, with 11 bases between the two germline ends. This CDR3 reads CAWTYGQGYTF. The DNA for the CDR3 is TGTGCCTGGACGTACGGACAGGGCTACACCTTC. Filled out from reference TRBV30 and TRBJ1-2, the complete variable domain reads SQTIHQWPATLVQPVGSPLSLECTVEGTSNPNLYWYRQAAGRGLQLLFYSVGIGQISSEVPQNLSASRPQDRQFILSSKKLLLSDSGFYLCAWTYGQGYTFGSGTRLTVV.

This chain uses TRBV18 with TRBJ2-1, with TRBD2 matching 11 bases. The CDR3 is made up of 16 amino acids. The trim removed 4 bases at V and 5 bases at J, leaving 7 bases unmatched. The germline gives CDR1 KGHSH, CDR2 LQKENI. CDR3: CASSLLAGAANNEQFF. The CDR3 DNA sequence: TGTGCCAGCTCACTACTAGCGGGGGCCGCGAACAATGAGCAGTTCTTC.

This chain links TRBV30 with TRBJ2-7; 7 bases align to TRBD2. In germline, CDR1 is GTSNPN, CDR2 SVGIG (reference sequence). V gave up 2 bases and J gave up 9 bases; unmatched junction bases: 19. The CDR3 consists of 16 residues. CDR3 region: CAWSPPGGPTPGGQYF. CDR3 DNA: TGTGCCTGGAGTCCACCGGGGGGACCCACGCCGGGCGGGCAGTACTTC.

In this sample, this clone turned up once. The CDR3 sequence is CASSPRTGVNYGYTF. Here the CDR3 DNA reads TGTGCCAGCAGCCCTCGGACAGGGGTGAACTATGGCTACACCTTC. The chain combines TRBV11-1 with TRBJ1-2; 9 bases line up with TRBD1. The CDR3 sequence is 15 residues long. Trimming removed 5 bases from V and 2 bases from J; junction bases left unmatched: 6. In germline, CDR1 is SGHAT, CDR2 FQDESV (reference sequence).